This T cell receptor (beta chain) was sequenced in a study of beta chain features in type 1 diabetes. Overall study results and limits: Researchers could not determine here whether HLA type influences TCRB rearrangement. Junctions at VDJ sites from type 1 diabetes patients had fewer insertions and more deletions.

As regards this clone: As yet, its antigen is unknown.

cDNA synthesis used the whole RNA isolate, giving expressed TCRB sequences. Clones were sequenced by immunoSEQ multiplex PCR, and TCRdb holds only the in-frame ones, with some missing. The table has roughly 400,000 clones, around 15% seen once; the top ten hold approximately 0.02%. CDR3 length: 14 amino acids. Deletions cut 1 base from V and 4 bases from J, with 11 bases between. CDR1 and CDR2 (germline): MGHRA, YSYEKL. The V and J genes are TRBV4-1 and TRBJ2-7; the D gene is possibly TRBD1 (5 bases). The clonotype was recovered from a woman between 18 and 29 years old in good health. What was sequenced was naive CD4+ T cells from blood. CDR3 in amino acids: CASSQVLGVYEQYF. The DNA for the CDR3 is TGCGCCAGCAGCCAAGTTTTAGGGGTATACGAGCAGTACTTC.